The T cell receptor beta chain under discussion was sequenced for a study of T cells after yellow fever vaccination. Turning to this clonotype: Its antigen is still unknown.

5'RACE template switching added a universal primer site and UMIs to TCR cDNA. TCRdb processed the 5' RACE reads anew with MiXCR; each CDR3 protein has one entry. The profile shows some 350,000 distinct CDR3 sequences, 6.2% of them singletons. Study observations and caveats: FACS-sorted repertoires could harbor abundant contaminating bulk-population clonotypes.

The CDR3 runs 15 residues. After removal of 8 bases from V and 1 base from J, the junction contained 6 bases not matched to a gene. Germline CDR1 MDHEN, CDR2 SYDVKM. This TCR was recovered from a man younger than 40 who received the YFV17D yellow fever vaccine. Specimen: PBMCs, collected 5 days after the yellow fever booster vaccination. The rearrangement links TRBV28 to TRBJ2-1; 9 positions match TRBD2. The CDR3 loop reads CASSAGGRSYNEQFF. For the CDR3, the DNA is TGTGCCAGCTCAGCGGGAGGAAGGTCCTACAATGAGCAGTTCTTC.